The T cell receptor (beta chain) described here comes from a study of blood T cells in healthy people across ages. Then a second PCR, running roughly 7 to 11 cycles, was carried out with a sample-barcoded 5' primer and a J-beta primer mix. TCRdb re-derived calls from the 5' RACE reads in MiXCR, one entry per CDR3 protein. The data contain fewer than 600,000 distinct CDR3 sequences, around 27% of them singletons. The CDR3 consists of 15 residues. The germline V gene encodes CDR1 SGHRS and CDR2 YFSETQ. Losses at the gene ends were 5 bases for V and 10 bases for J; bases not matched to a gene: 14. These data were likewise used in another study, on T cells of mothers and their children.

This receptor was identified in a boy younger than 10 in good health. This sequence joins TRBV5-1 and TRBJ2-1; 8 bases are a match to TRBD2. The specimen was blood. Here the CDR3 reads CASSSTSVLSKEQFF. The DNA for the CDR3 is TGCGCCAGCAGTTCGACTAGCGTATTATCAAAGGAGCAGTTCTTC.